These 17 T cell receptor beta chains were sequenced from one sample in a study of blood T cell repertoires in COVID-19 (dated by TCRdb to about 2020). The protocol used for the library was the immunoSEQ multiplex PCR assay. Sourced from immuneACCESS, this table was stored by TCRdb with only in-frame sequences that have V and J called. A share of the clones is absent; for the studies checked, an unresolved V gene accounts for under half, and the remainder has no known explanation. Here the sample has about 400,000 clones; around 90% occur a single time. 1% to 1.5% of the sample belongs to the ten largest clones. The material sequenced was peripheral blood. The source of these receptors is a middle-aged man with acute or convalescent COVID-19.

The gene calls are TRBV5-1 and TRBJ1-1; no clear D. Germline V lookup: CDR1 SGHRS, CDR2 YFSETQ. The CDR3 is 16 residues long. V was pared by 6 bases and J by 0 bases, with 18 bases between. CDR3 sequence (DNA): TGCGCCAGCACGAACAGTACAAACATTTTGAACACTGAAGCTTTCTTT. This codes for CASTNSTNILNTEAFF.

The chain has TRBV6-1 and TRBJ2-3; 7 bases align to TRBD2. Per germline, CDR1 MNHNS and CDR2 SASEGT. The CDR3 is 15 amino acids. The junction had 7 bases not matched to a gene; V was cut back by 1 base and J by 6 bases. CDR3 in amino acids: CASSEGRLAGDTQYF. CDR3 sequence (DNA): TGTGCCAGCAGTGAAGGGAGGTTAGCGGGCGATACGCAGTATTTT.

Here the CDR3 DNA reads TGTGCCAGCAGCGTAGGACAGAGCTCCTACAATGAGCAGTTCTTC. Residues: CASSVGQSSYNEQFF. The rearrangement joins TRBV9 to TRBJ2-1, with D perhaps TRBD1 (5 bases). The germline V gene encodes CDR1 SGDLS and CDR2 YYNGEE. This CDR3 region has 15 residues. The germline V and J ends were trimmed by 0 bases and 0 bases, with 7 bases remaining between them. Supplemented by reference TRBV9 and TRBJ2-1, the full variable domain reads DSGVTQTPKHLITATGQRVTLRCSPRSGDLSVYWYQQSLDQGLQFLIQYYNGEERAKGNILERFSAQQFPDLHSELNLSSLELGDSALYFCASSVGQSSYNEQFFGPGTRLTVL.

This chain joins TRBV29-1 and TRBJ2-3; the match to TRBD2 covers 10 bases. V lost 2 bases, J lost 2 bases, and 1 base stayed unmatched. This CDR3 contains 14 residues. In germline, CDR1 is SQVTM, CDR2 ANQGSEA. CDR3 nucleotides: TGCAGCGTTGAAAGCGGGAGGGCCACAGATACGCAGTATTTT. Its translation: CSVESGRATDTQYF.

A single count supports this clone. Other DNA sequences in this specimen translate into the identical CDR3. V is TRBV11-2 and J is TRBJ2-7; the D is unclear. The CDR3 runs 11 residues. Germline lookup yields CDR1 SGHAT and CDR2 FQNNGV. V lost 5 bases to trimming and J lost 1 base, with 3 bases between them. CDR3 sequence reads: CASSRSYEQYF. The CDR3 nucleotides are TGTGCCAGCAGCCGTTCCTACGAGCAGTACTTC.

This clone was counted between two and nine times. The chain joins TRBV7-9 to TRBJ2-7; D is undetermined. Germline V gives CDR1 SEHNR, CDR2 FQNEAQ (reference sequence). The V end was cut by 1 base, the J end by 5 bases, with 15 bases between. CDR3 length: 15 amino acids. CDR3 DNA: TGTGCCAGCAGCTTAGGAGGCCAGCCTTACAACGAGCAGTACTTC. Amino acid sequence: CASSLGGQPYNEQYF.

The V call is TRBV10-3, the J call TRBJ2-1, with 13 positions matching TRBD2. CDR1 is ENHRY, CDR2 SYGVKD, per germline. J was trimmed by 4 bases and V by 4 bases; bases with no gene match: 4. The CDR3 is 16 residues long. The CDR3: CAISGGLAGLYNEQFF. The CDR3 DNA reads TGTGCCATCAGTGGGGGACTAGCGGGGTTATACAATGAGCAGTTCTTC.

The CDR3 bases are TGTGCCAGCAGCTTTAGTGCAGGGGGGAACACTGAAGCTTTCTTT. Protein sequence: CASSFSAGGNTEAFF. The chain combines TRBV5-5 with TRBJ1-1; 7 bases match TRBD1. The CDR3 is 15 residues long. Per the germline V gene, CDR1 is SGHKS and CDR2 is YYEKEE (reference sequence). V lost 2 bases and J lost 1; bases outside the gene matches: 5.

The CDR3 nucleotides read TGTGCCAGCAGCTCTAGAGCGGTGACGGCAGATACGCAGTATTTT. It translates to CASSSRAVTADTQYF. The V gene is TRBV6-2 or TRBV6-3, the J gene TRBJ2-3, with D perhaps matching TRBD2 (5 bases). Trimming took off 6 bases at V and 4 bases at J, with 17 bases between the two ends. Germline loops: CDR1 MNHEY, CDR2 SVGEGT. The CDR3 covers 15 residues.

The chain uses TRBV6-5 and TRBJ1-2; TRBD1 is a possible D gene (5 bases). Per germline, CDR1 MNHEY and CDR2 SVGAGI. This CDR3 spans 13 amino acids. Deletions cut 10 bases from V and 1 base from J, with 13 bases between. The CDR3, as DNA: TGTGCCACGTACTCGACAGTTAACTATGGCTACACCTTC. Amino acids: CATYSTVNYGYTF.

The chain joins TRBV28 to TRBJ2-7; 9 nucleotides line up with TRBD2. The CDR3 length is 18 residues. V was clipped by 2 bases and J by 4 bases; unmatched bases: 15. Looked up from germline, CDR1 is MDHEN and CDR2 is SYDVKM. CDR3 loop: CASSLLSLAGTTPYEQYF. CDR3 coding DNA: TGTGCCAGCAGTTTACTCTCGCTAGCGGGAACCACGCCGTACGAGCAGTACTTC.

This sequence joins TRBV4-1 and TRBJ1-2, with D possibly being TRBD1 (5 bases). Trimming took 0 bases from V and 5 from J, leaving 16 bases between them. The length of the CDR3 is 16 residues. The germline CDR1 and CDR2 sequences are MGHRA and YSYEKL. DNA for the CDR3: TGCGCCAGCAGCCAAGATGTAGGCGCCGGGGGGTATGGCTACACCTTC. The encoded protein is CASSQDVGAGGYGYTF.

This clone is a singleton in its sample. The chain has TRBV9 and TRBJ1-3; no firm D call. Germline V gene lookup returns CDR1 SGDLS and CDR2 YYNGEE. Deletions cut 0 bases from V and 3 bases from J, with 16 bases between. The CDR3 spans 17 residues. For the CDR3, the DNA is TGTGCCAGCAGCGTAGATGATTCGGAGGGTCTTGGAAACACCATATATTTT. Encoded protein: CASSVDDSEGLGNTIYF.

The chain combines TRBV6-5 with TRBJ2-7, with D tentatively TRBD2 (5 bases). The CDR3 totals 14 residues. Trimming shortened V by 6 bases and J by 2 bases, and 14 bases separated the two germline ends. Germline V gene data show CDR1 as MNHEY and CDR2 as SVGAGI. CDR3 residues: CASSPNLRAYEQYF. The DNA for the CDR3 is TGTGCCAGCAGCCCAAATTTGCGGGCCTACGAGCAGTACTTC.

This clone was seen a handful of times. The chain couples TRBV6-2 or TRBV6-3 to TRBJ2-1; 13 bases are shared with TRBD2. The CDR3 contains 16 residues. In germline, CDR1 is MNHEY, CDR2 SVGEGT. After removal of 0 bases from V and 7 bases from J, the junction contained 3 bases not matched to a gene. DNA for the CDR3: TGTGCCAGCAGTTACTCACTAGCGGGGGGGCGAAATGAGCAGTTCTTC. Its translation: CASSYSLAGGRNEQFF.

The table lists this clone with a count of one. CDR3 region: CASSVRGTSRNTGELFF. CDR3 bases: TGTGCCAGCAGCGTCAGGGGGACTAGCAGGAACACCGGGGAGCTGTTTTTT. The rearrangement links TRBV9 to TRBJ2-2; 9 positions match TRBD2. J lost 1 base, V lost 2 bases, and 6 bases had no gene match. This CDR3 contains 17 residues. Germline V gene data show CDR1 as SGDLS and CDR2 as YYNGEE.

V gene TRBV5-6 combines with J gene TRBJ1-1; TRBD1 aligns across 8 bases. This CDR3 is built from 16 residues. Germline lookup yields CDR1 SGHDT and CDR2 YYEEEE. The V segment lost 1 base and the J segment 4 bases; nucleotides outside the gene matches: 9. CDR3 protein: CASSLTFGQGSTEAFF. The CDR3 DNA follows: TGTGCCAGCAGCTTGACCTTCGGACAGGGATCCACTGAAGCTTTCTTT.